Following are 15 T cell receptor beta chains from one sample sequenced in a study of T cell responses to AZD1222 COVID-19 vaccine. The data were produced by immunoSEQ multiplex PCR, yet TCRdb's version contains in-frame clones alone and is incomplete. The table has 150,000 to 200,000 clones, about 95% seen once. The starting material was peripheral blood, obtained on day 0 of AZD1222 vaccination. These receptors were collected from an adult in good health.

The chain uses TRBV27 and TRBJ2-7, with 11 bases aligning to TRBD2. The CDR3 consists of 16 residues. V trimming: 5 bases; J trimming: 5 bases; junction bases outside the gene matches: 11. Germline V CDR1 and CDR2: MNHEY, SMNVEV (reference sequence). The CDR3: CASSPPPGLADNEQYF. For the CDR3, the DNA is TGTGCCAGCAGTCCTCCTCCGGGACTAGCGGACAACGAGCAGTACTTC.

DNA of the CDR3: TGTGCCAGCATAAACAGGGGTCAACTTGAAGCTTTCTTT. Residues: CASINRGQLEAFF. This sequence joins TRBV28 and TRBJ1-1, with 7 bases identical to TRBD1. This CDR3 has 13 residues. Germline V lookup: CDR1 MDHEN, CDR2 SYDVKM. V was clipped by 7 bases and J by 7 bases; unmatched bases: 9. The whole variable domain, filled in from reference TRBV28 and TRBJ1-1, reads DVKVTQSSRYLVKRTGEKVFLECVQDMDHENMFWYRQDPGLGLRLIYFSYDVKMKEKGDIPEGYSVSREKKERFSLILESASTNQTSMYLCASINRGQLEAFFGQGTRLTVV.

This chain joins TRBV20-1 and TRBJ1-2, with D unclear. Deletions cut 6 bases from V and 7 bases from J, with 9 bases between. CDR3 length equals 10 residues. Germline assignment: CDR1 DFQATT and CDR2 SNEGSKA (reference sequence). CDR3 loop: CSAKVLGYTF. The CDR3 nucleotides read TGCAGTGCCAAGGTACTTGGCTACACCTTC.

The gene calls are TRBV4-1 and TRBJ2-7, with D maybe TRBD2 (5 bases). The germline V gene encodes CDR1 MGHRA and CDR2 YSYEKL. This CDR3 spans 13 amino acids. Trimming removed 3 bases from V and 7 bases from J, with 13 bases in between. Written as DNA, the CDR3 is TGCGCCAGCAGCCAGGGTTTAGCGCAGGAGCAGTACTTC. Translated, it gives CASSQGLAQEQYF.

The chain joins TRBV27 to TRBJ1-6; 7 nucleotides match TRBD1. Germline assignment: CDR1 MNHEY and CDR2 SMNVEV (reference sequence). V lost 4 bases to trimming and J lost 10 bases; unmatched junction nucleotides: 4. The CDR3 runs 13 residues. CDR3 region: CASSYRDRSPLHF. The DNA of the CDR3 is TGTGCCAGCAGTTACAGGGACAGATCACCCCTCCACTTT.

The chain is built from TRBV29-1 and TRBJ1-1; unclear D gene. Germline loops: CDR1 SQVTM, CDR2 ANQGSEA. This CDR3 has 13 amino acids. The V end lost 6 bases, the J end lost 4 bases, and 15 bases lay between the germline ends. CDR3 loop: CSVSPLAATEAFF. For the CDR3, the DNA is TGCAGCGTCTCCCCGCTAGCTGCCACTGAAGCTTTCTTT.

The chain employs TRBV30 and TRBJ1-3; D gene ambiguous. Germline CDR1 is GTSNPN and CDR2 is SVGIG (reference sequence). V was trimmed by 0 bases and J by 3 bases, leaving 15 bases between them. CDR3 length equals 16 residues. The CDR3 loop is CAWSVGKVSGGNTIYF. Here the CDR3 DNA reads TGTGCCTGGAGTGTCGGGAAGGTCTCGGGTGGAAACACCATATATTTT.

This chain connects TRBV12-3 or TRBV12-4 to TRBJ2-7, with unresolved D. Trimming removed 2 bases from V and 6 bases from J, with 8 bases in between. CDR3 length: 12 residues. For the CDR3, the DNA is TGTGCCAGCAGTTTACCCGGGCTCGAGCAGTACTTC. Its translation: CASSLPGLEQYF.

V is TRBV2 and J is TRBJ2-1, with unresolved D. The CDR3 is 13 amino acids. The germline V and J ends were trimmed by 9 bases and 1 base, with 10 bases remaining between them. Germline V gene lookup returns CDR1 SNHLY and CDR2 FYNNEI. This CDR3 reads CASSTESYNEQFF. DNA of the CDR3: TGTGCCAGTTCGACGGAGTCCTACAATGAGCAGTTCTTC.

This clone appeared a few times. This chain joins TRBV19 and TRBJ1-1; 9 bases map to TRBD1. Per the germline V gene, CDR1 is LNHDA and CDR2 is SQIVND (reference sequence). V was pared by 6 bases and J by 4 bases, with 0 bases of the junction left unmatched. The CDR3 is made up of 12 amino acids. The CDR3 is CASRTGGTEAFF. In nucleotides, the CDR3 is TGTGCCAGTAGGACAGGGGGCACTGAAGCTTTCTTT.

The rearrangement uses TRBV11-2 and TRBJ2-4, with TRBD2 identical over 14 bases. Germline V gene lookup returns CDR1 SGHAT and CDR2 FQNNGV. CDR3 size: 18 residues. Trimming cost V 5 bases and J 2 bases; bases outside gene matches: 8. For the CDR3, the DNA is TGTGCCAGCAGCCTCGGGACTAGCGGGAGCGCATCCAAAAACATTCAGTACTTC. Translating gives CASSLGTSGSASKNIQYF.

The chain links TRBV7-3 to TRBJ2-3; D gene ambiguous. Germline values: CDR1 SGHTA, CDR2 FQGTGA. Trimming took off 1 base at V and 3 bases at J, with 11 bases between the two ends. This CDR3 spans 15 amino acids. In DNA, the CDR3 is TGTGCCAGCAGCTTAAGGGCCACAAGGACAGATACGCAGTATTTT. Amino acids: CASSLRATRTDTQYF.

The rearrangement joins TRBV27 to TRBJ2-2; no clear D gene. The CDR3 has 13 residues. V dropped 6 bases and J dropped 7 bases, with 12 bases sitting between them. Germline CDR1 is MNHEY and CDR2 is SMNVEV (reference sequence). CDR3 in DNA: TGTGCCAGCAGCCCCCCCTATAACGGGGAGCTGTTTTTT. Protein sequence: CASSPPYNGELFF.

The J gene is TRBJ1-2, the V gene TRBV5-1; the D gene is possibly TRBD1 (6 bases). Trimming took off 4 bases at V and 8 bases at J, with 24 bases between the two ends. The length of the CDR3 is 16 residues. The germline V gene has CDR1 SGHRS and CDR2 YFSETQ. The CDR3 is CASSLGARGKGLGYTF. CDR3 bases: TGCGCCAGCAGCCTGGGGGCGCGGGGTAAGGGTCTCGGCTACACCTTC.

The chain uses TRBV18 and TRBJ2-7; maybe TRBD2 (6 bases). Per germline, CDR1 KGHSH and CDR2 LQKENI. This CDR3 has 14 residues. The ends were cut back, 6 bases at V and 3 bases at J, with 15 bases in the middle. In nucleotides, the CDR3 is TGTGCCAGCTCGCCAACGGGGGTTAACTACGAGCAGTACTTC. It codes for CASSPTGVNYEQYF. Full variable domain (remainder filled in from reference TRBV18 and TRBJ2-7): NAGVMQNPRHLVRRRGQEARLRCSPMKGHSHVYWYRQLPEEGLKFMVYLQKENIIDESGMPKERFSAEFPKEGPSILRIQQVVRGDSAAYFCASSPTGVNYEQYFGPGTRLTVT.